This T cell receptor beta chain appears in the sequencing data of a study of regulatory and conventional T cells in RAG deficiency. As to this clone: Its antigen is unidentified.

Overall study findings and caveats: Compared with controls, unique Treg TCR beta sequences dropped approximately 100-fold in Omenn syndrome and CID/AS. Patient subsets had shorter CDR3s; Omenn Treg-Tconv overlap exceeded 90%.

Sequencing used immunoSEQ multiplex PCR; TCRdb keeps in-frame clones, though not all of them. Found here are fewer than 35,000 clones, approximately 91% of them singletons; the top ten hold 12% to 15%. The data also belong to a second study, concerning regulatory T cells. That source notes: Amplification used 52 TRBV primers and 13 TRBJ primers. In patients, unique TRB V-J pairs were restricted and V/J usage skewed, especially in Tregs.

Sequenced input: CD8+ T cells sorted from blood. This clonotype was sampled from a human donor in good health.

DNA for the CDR3: TGTGCCAGCAGCGTAGAAGGGAGTGATAAGTTCTTC. It yields the protein CASSVEGSDKFF. This chain connects TRBV9 to TRBJ2-1; tentatively, D is TRBD2 (5 bases). The CDR3 totals 12 residues. Deletions cut 0 bases from V and 14 bases from J, with 12 bases between. Germline V gene sequence: CDR1 SGDLS, CDR2 YYNGEE. The full variable domain, completed using reference TRBV9 and TRBJ2-1, is DSGVTQTPKHLITATGQRVTLRCSPRSGDLSVYWYQQSLDQGLQFLIQYYNGEERAKGNILERFSAQQFPDLHSELNLSSLELGDSALYFCASSVEGSDKFFGPGTRLTVL.